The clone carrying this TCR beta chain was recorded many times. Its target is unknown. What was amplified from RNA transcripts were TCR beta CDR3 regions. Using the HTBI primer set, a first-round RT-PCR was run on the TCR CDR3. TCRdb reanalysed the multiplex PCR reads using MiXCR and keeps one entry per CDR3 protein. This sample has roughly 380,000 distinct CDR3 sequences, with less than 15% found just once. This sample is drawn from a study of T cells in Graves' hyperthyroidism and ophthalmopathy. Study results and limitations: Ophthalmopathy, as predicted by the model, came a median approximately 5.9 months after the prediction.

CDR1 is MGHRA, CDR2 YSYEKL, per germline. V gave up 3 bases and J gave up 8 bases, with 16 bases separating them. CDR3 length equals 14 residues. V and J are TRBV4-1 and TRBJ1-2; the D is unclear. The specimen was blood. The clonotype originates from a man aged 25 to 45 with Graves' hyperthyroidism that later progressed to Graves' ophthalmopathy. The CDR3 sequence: CASSHPALRRGYTF. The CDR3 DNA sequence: TGCGCCAGCAGCCACCCCGCGCTCCGTCGAGGCTACACCTTC.